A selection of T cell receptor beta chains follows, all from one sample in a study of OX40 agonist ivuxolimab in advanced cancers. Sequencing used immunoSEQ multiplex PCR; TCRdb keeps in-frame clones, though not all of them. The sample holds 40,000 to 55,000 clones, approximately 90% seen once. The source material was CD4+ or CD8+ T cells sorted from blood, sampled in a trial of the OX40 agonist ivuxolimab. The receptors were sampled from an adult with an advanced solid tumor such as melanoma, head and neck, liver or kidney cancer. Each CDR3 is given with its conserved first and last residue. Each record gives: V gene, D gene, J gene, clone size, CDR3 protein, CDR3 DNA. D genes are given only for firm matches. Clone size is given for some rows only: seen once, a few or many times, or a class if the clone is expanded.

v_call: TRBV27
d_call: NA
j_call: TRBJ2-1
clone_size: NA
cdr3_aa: CASSFSGAPEQFF
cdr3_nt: TGTGCCAGCAGCTTCTCGGGGGCCCCTGAGCAGTTCTTC

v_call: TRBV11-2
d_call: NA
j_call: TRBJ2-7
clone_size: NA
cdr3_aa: CASSLEGFGTQNYEQYF
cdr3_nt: TGTGCCAGCAGCCTAGAGGGTTTTGGGACGCAGAACTACGAGCAGTACTTC

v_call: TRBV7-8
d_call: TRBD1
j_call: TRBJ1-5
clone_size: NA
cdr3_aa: CASSWTEGAGNQPQHF
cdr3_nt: TGTGCCAGCAGCTGGACGGAGGGGGCCGGCAATCAGCCCCAGCATTTT

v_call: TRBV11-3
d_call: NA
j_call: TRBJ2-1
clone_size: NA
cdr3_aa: CASSPPARGVNEQFF
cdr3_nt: TGTGCCAGCAGCCCCCCGGCTCGCGGGGTTAATGAGCAGTTCTTC

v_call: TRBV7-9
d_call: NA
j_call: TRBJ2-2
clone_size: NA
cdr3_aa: CASSLKGANTGELFF
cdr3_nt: TGTGCCAGCAGCTTAAAGGGGGCGAACACCGGGGAGCTGTTTTTT

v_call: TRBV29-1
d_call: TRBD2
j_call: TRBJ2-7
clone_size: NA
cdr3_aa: CSVAYGTSDYEQYF
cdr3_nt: TGCAGCGTCGCCTACGGGACTAGTGACTACGAGCAGTACTTC

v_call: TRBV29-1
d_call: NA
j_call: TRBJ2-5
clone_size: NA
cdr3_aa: CSVAGGQETQYF
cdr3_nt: TGCAGCGTTGCTGGGGGCCAAGAGACCCAGTACTTC

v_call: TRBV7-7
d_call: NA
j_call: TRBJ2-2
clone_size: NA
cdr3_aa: CASSLEITGTGELFF
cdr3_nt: TGTGCTAGCAGCTTAGAAATAACAGGGACCGGGGAGCTGTTTTTT

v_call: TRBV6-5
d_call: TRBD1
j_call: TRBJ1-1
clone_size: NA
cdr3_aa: CATRTGVYTEAFF
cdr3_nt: TGTGCCACCCGGACAGGGGTGTACACTGAAGCTTTCTTT

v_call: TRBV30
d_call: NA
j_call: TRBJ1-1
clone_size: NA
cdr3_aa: CAWWGNTEAFF
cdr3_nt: TGTGCCTGGTGGGGGAACACTGAAGCTTTCTTT

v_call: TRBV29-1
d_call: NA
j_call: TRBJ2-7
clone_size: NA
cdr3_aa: CSVRGFSSYEQCF
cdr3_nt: TGCAGCGTTAGGGGTTTTAGCTCCTACGAGCAGTGCTTC

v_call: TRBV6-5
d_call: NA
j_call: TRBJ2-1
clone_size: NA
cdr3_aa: CASRTGLRGAGFF
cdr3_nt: TGTGCCAGCAGGACAGGACTCAGGGGGGCGGGGTTCTTC

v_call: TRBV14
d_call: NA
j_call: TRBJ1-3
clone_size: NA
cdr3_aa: CASSQDLGNTIYF
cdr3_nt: TGTGCCAGCAGCCAAGATCTTGGTAACACCATATATTTT

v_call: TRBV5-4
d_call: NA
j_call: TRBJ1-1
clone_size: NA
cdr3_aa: CASSSGLNTEAFF
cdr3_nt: TGTGCCAGCAGCTCTGGGTTGAACACTGAAGCTTTCTTT

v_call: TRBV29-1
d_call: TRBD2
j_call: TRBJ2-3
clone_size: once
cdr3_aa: CSVTPGLGVADTQYF
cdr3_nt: TGCAGCGTTACACCGGGACTAGGAGTCGCAGATACGCAGTATTTT

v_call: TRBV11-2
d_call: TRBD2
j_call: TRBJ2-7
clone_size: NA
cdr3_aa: CASSFPAADSGTSYEQYF
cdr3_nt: TGTGCCAGCAGCTTCCCCGCGGCTGATAGCGGGACTTCCTACGAGCAGTACTTC

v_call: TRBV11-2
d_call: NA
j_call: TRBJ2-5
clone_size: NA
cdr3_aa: CASSLGPSQETQYF
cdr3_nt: TGTGCCAGCAGCTTAGGTCCGTCCCAAGAGACCCAGTACTTC

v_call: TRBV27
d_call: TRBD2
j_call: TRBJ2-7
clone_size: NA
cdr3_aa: CASSLTLGGLAGGGEQYF
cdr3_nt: TGTGCCAGCAGTTTAACCCTCGGGGGGCTAGCGGGAGGCGGCGAGCAGTACTTC

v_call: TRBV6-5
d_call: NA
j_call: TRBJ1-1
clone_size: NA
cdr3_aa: CASSYSTGFSEAFF
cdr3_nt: TGTGCCAGCAGTTACTCCACAGGGTTTTCTGAAGCTTTCTTT

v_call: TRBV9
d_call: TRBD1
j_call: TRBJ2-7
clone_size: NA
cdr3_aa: CASSPGGQGAYEQYF
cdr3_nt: TGTGCCAGCAGCCCCGGGGGACAGGGCGCGTACGAGCAGTACTTC

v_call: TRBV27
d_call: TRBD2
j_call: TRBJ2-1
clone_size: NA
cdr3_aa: CASSLPAGGIGEQFF
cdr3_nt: TGTGCCAGCAGTTTGCCAGCGGGAGGGATTGGTGAGCAGTTCTTC

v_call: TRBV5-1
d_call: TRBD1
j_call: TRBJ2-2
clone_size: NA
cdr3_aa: CASSPRQGVGGELFF
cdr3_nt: TGCGCCAGCAGCCCCCGACAGGGAGTAGGCGGGGAGCTGTTTTTT

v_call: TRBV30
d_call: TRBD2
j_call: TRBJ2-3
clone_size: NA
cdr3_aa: CAWCQGLAGADTQYF
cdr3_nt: TGTGCCTGGTGTCAGGGACTAGCGGGAGCAGATACGCAGTATTTT

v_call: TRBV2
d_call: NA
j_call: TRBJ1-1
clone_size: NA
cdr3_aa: CASSERGNTEAFF
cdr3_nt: TGTGCCAGCAGTGAAAGGGGGAATACTGAAGCTTTCTTT

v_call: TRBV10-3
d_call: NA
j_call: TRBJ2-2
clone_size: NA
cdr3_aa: CATTRDGTNTGELFF
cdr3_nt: TGTGCCACTACACGGGACGGTACGAACACCGGGGAGCTGTTTTTT

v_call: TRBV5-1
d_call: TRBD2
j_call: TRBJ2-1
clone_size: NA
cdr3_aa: CASSLVPGGTYNEQFF
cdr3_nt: TGCGCCAGCAGCCTGGTGCCGGGAGGGACCTACAATGAGCAGTTCTTC

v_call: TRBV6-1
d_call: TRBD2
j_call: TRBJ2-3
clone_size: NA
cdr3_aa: CASSQLAGTDTQYF
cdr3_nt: TGTGCCAGCAGTCAACTAGCGGGCACAGATACGCAGTATTTT

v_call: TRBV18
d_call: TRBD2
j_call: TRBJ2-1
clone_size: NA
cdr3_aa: CASSPPGLAGGGEQFF
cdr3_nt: TGTGCCAGCTCACCCCCGGGACTAGCGGGAGGTGGCGAGCAGTTCTTC

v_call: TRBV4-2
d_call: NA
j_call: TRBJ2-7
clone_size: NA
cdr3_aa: CASSQEDTLYEQYF
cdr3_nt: TGTGCCAGCAGCCAAGAGGATACCCTCTACGAGCAGTACTTC

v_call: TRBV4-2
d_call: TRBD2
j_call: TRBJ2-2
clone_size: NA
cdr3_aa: CASSQEPLAGGINTGELFF
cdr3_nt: TGTGCCAGCAGCCAAGAACCCCTAGCGGGGGGGATAAACACCGGGGAGCTGTTTTTT

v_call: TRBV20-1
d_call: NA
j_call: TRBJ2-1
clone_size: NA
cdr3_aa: CSAPMRDEQFF
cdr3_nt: TGCAGTGCCCCAATGAGGGATGAGCAGTTCTTC

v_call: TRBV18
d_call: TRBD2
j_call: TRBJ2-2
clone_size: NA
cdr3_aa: CASSPWTSGSNTGELFF
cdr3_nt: TGTGCCAGCTCACCTTGGACTAGCGGGTCGAACACCGGGGAGCTGTTTTTT

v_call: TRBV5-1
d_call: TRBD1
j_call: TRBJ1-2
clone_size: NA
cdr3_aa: CASSLSGGAGYTF
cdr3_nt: TGCGCCAGCAGCTTGTCAGGGGGCGCCGGCTACACCTTC

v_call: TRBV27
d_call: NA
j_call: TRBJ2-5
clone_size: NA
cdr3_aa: CASSLRTALEETQYF
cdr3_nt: TGTGCCAGCAGTTTGAGGACAGCCCTTGAAGAGACCCAGTACTTC

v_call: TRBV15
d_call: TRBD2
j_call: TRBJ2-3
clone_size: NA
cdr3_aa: CATSREAGGGTDTQYF
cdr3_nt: TGTGCCACCAGCAGAGAAGCGGGAGGGGGAACAGATACGCAGTATTTT

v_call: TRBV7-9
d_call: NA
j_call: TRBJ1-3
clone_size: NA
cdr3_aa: CATTETAGQTPGNTIYF
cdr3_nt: TGTGCCACGACTGAAACTGCGGGGCAGACTCCTGGAAACACCATATATTTT

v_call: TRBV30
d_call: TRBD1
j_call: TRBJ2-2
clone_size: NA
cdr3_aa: CAGGQIIPELFF
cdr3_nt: TGTGCCGGGGGACAGATTATTCCGGAGCTGTTTTTT

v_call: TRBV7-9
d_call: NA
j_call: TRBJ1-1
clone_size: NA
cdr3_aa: CASREGGDYSRNTEAFF
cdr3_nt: TGTGCCAGCAGAGAAGGGGGGGACTATTCCCGTAACACTGAAGCTTTCTTT

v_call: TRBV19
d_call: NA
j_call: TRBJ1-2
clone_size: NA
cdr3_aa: CASSNLSAPGHSYGYTF
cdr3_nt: TGTGCCAGTAGTAACCTATCGGCACCGGGACATTCCTATGGCTACACCTTC

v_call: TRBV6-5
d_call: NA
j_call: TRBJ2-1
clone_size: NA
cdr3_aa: CASSRRDSTYNEQFF
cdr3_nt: TGTGCCAGCAGTCGGCGGGACAGTACCTACAATGAGCAGTTCTTC

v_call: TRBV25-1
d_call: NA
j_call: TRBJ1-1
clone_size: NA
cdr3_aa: CASSELAGLGTEAFF
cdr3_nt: TGTGCCAGCAGTGAGTTGGCCGGCTTGGGGACTGAAGCTTTCTTT

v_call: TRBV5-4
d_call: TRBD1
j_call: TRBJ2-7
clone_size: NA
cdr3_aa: CASSLTGPNAYEQYF
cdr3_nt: TGTGCCAGCAGCCTGACAGGGCCGAATGCCTACGAGCAGTACTTC

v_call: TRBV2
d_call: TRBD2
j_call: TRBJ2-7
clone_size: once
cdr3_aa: CASGRGPHEQYF
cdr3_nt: TGTGCCAGCGGGAGGGGTCCTCACGAGCAGTACTTC

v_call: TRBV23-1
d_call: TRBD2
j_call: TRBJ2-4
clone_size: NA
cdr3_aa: CASSHRGGPTPKNIQYF
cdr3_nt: TGCGCCAGCAGCCACCGGGGGGGGCCCACACCCAAAAACATTCAGTACTTC

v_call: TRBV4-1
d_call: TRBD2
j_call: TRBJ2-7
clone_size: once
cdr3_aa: CASSQEGLLAGAYEQYF
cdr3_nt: TGCGCCAGCAGCCAAGAAGGTCTACTAGCGGGGGCCTACGAGCAGTACTTC

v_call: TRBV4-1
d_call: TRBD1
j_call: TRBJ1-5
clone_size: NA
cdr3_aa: CASSQVPGGNQPQHF
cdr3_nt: TGCGCCAGCAGCCAAGTCCCAGGGGGAAATCAGCCCCAGCATTTT

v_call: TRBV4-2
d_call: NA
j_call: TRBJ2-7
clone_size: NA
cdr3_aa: CASSRGETEQYF
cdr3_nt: TGTGCCAGCAGCCGTGGGGAGACCGAGCAGTACTTC

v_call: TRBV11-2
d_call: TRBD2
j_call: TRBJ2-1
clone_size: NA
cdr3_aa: CASSLGLAENNEQFF
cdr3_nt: TGTGCCAGCAGCTTAGGACTAGCGGAAAACAATGAGCAGTTCTTC

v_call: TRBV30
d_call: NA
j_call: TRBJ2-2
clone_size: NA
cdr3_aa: CAWAPASNTGELFF
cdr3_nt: TGTGCCTGGGCCCCGGCATCGAACACCGGGGAGCTGTTTTTT

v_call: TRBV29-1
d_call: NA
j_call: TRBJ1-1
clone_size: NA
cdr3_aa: CSVEDLGRTEAFF
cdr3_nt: TGCAGCGTTGAAGATCTAGGGCGCACTGAAGCTTTCTTT